The clone carrying this TCR beta chain was counted a few times. Its matching antigen is unknown. Sorting of live CD3+CD8+TCRalphabeta+ cells by PD-1 and/or TIGIT gave four subsets. Using approximately 15 ng of total RNA, TCR libraries were made with the QIAseq Immune Repertoire TCR panel. TCRdb ran MiXCR on the reads and lists one entry per CDR3 protein. Of some 1,000 distinct CDR3 sequences listed, around 6.6% were seen once; the top ten hold approximately 16%. The sample originates from a study of circulating CD8 cells and anti-PD-1 response in melanoma. Study findings and constraints: Clonotype sharing was highest between DPOS and TIGIT subsets.

Looked up from germline, CDR1 is SGHTA and CDR2 is FQGNSA. The CDR3 extends over 15 amino acids. The J segment lost 4 bases and the V segment lost 5 bases, leaving 9 bases of the junction unmatched. This sample comprised CD8+ T cells from PBMCs, obtained at baseline or after one month of anti-PD-1 therapy (not recorded which). The receptor was isolated from a human donor with melanoma. This rearrangement joins TRBV7-2 to TRBJ2-7; 9 positions match TRBD1. CDR3 sequence reads: CASSEPGQGRYEQYF. The CDR3 region has the DNA TGTGCCAGCAGCGAACCGGGACAGGGTCGGTACGAGCAGTACTTC.